This TCR beta chain emerged from a study of radiation and T cells in renal cell carcinoma. The study, taken as a whole, reports: Pretreatment tumor biopsies were lacking, so baseline clonotypes are unknown.

Generated by immunoSEQ multiplex PCR, the TCRdb table keeps only in-frame clones and is missing some. Of 120,000 to 150,000 clones listed, approximately 86% are singletons. Time point denoted: blood 4 weeks post-SBRT, at nephrectomy. Treatment in this sample: 15 Gy SBRT to primary tumor, nephrectomy 4 weeks later. Blood was sampled at baseline, 2 weeks and 4 weeks after SBRT. The tumor was a clear cell renal cell carcinoma. This clone has only one observation. The antigen is undetermined. The source is a woman between 45 and 60 years old with renal cell carcinoma. Sequenced material: blood, taken from a patient whose treatment included radiotherapy and nephrectomy.

CDR3 sequence reads: CARKMWDYEQYF. CDR3 in DNA: TGTGCCAGGAAGATGTGGGACTACGAGCAGTACTTC. The chain combines TRBV9 with TRBJ2-7, with no clear D. Germline CDR1 SGDLS, CDR2 YYNGEE. The CDR3 is made up of 12 amino acids. Trimming shortened V by 8 bases and J by 3 bases, and 12 bases separated the two germline ends.